The 32 T cell receptor beta chains presented below share a single source sample, sequenced in a study of shared clonotypes between healthy human individuals. Sequenced by immunoSEQ multiplex PCR; TCRdb stores in-frame clones only, minus some. The repertoire has 2.3 million or so clones, more than 80% of them found once; the top ten carry 0.39%. Sequenced material: naive CD4+ T cells from PBMCs. Regarding subset: CD45RA+ positively selected. These receptors were collected from a man between 18 and 29 years old in good health. Some clones in this sample may be carry-over from other donors' samples.

The rearrangement uses TRBV14 and TRBJ1-2, with D tentatively TRBD1 (6 bases). The V end was cut by 3 bases, the J end by 2 bases, with 16 bases between. This CDR3 spans 16 amino acids. Germline V gene lookup returns CDR1 SGHDN and CDR2 FVKESK. CDR3 sequence reads: CASSHLGQPRNYGYTF. The CDR3 bases are TGTGCCAGCAGCCACCTCGGACAGCCGCGAAACTATGGCTACACCTTC.

The chain employs TRBV5-4 and TRBJ1-3; the D gene is possibly TRBD1 (6 bases). Germline V gene sequence: CDR1 SGHNT, CDR2 YYREEE (reference sequence). The CDR3 loop spans 14 amino acids. Deletions cut 4 bases from V and 6 bases from J, with 14 bases between. The CDR3 nucleotides read TGTGCCAGCAGCGGAACAGGGTTTGAAAACACCATATATTTT. This codes for CASSGTGFENTIYF.

The V call is TRBV6-1, the J call TRBJ2-1, with D perhaps being TRBD1 or TRBD2 (5 bases each). This CDR3 has 14 residues. Germline V gene sequence: CDR1 MNHNS, CDR2 SASEGT. The CDR3 nucleotides are TGTGCGTCCCGGGCAGGGAGCTCCTACAATGAGCAGTTCTTC. Protein product: CASRAGSSYNEQFF.

The chain has TRBV7-6 and TRBJ2-7; TRBD2 matches at 10 bases. Germline V CDR1 and CDR2: SGHVS, FNYEAQ. V lost 4 bases to trimming and J lost 0 bases; unmatched junction nucleotides: 6. There are 16 residues in the CDR3. The DNA of the CDR3 is TGTGCCAGCAGCTCGCAGCCTAGCGGGAGCTCCTACGAGCAGTACTTC. Translation gives CASSSQPSGSSYEQYF. Using reference TRBV7-6 and TRBJ2-7 for the parts outside the CDR3, the full variable domain is GAGVSQSPRYKVTKRGQDVALRCDPISGHVSLYWYRQALGQGPEFLTYFNYEAQQDKSGLPNDRFSAERPEGSISTLTIQRTEQRDSAMYRCASSSQPSGSSYEQYFGPGTRLTVT.

The V and J genes are TRBV27 and TRBJ2-7; D possibly corresponds to TRBD1 (6 bases). Germline CDR1 MNHEY, CDR2 SMNVEV (reference sequence). This CDR3 contains 14 residues. V lost 6 bases and J lost 0, with 12 bases in between. CDR3: CASSRTAPSYEQYF. Here the CDR3 DNA reads TGTGCCAGCAGCCGGACAGCCCCCTCCTACGAGCAGTACTTC.

The genes are TRBV5-1 and TRBJ2-1, with D unclear. V lost 1 base and J lost 8, with 7 bases in between. CDR1 is SGHRS and CDR2 is YFSETQ in the germline V gene. This CDR3 contains 12 residues. The DNA of the CDR3 is TGCGCCAGCAGCTTGTTTACTGATGAGCAGTTCTTC. Its protein is CASSLFTDEQFF.

The chain is built from TRBV4-3 and TRBJ1-2; D call uncertain. The germline gives CDR1 LGHNA, CDR2 YSLEER. V dropped 1 base and J dropped 13 bases, with 10 bases sitting between them. The CDR3 is 11 residues long. The chain's CDR3 is CASSQGGPVTF. The CDR3 coding sequence is TGCGCCAGCAGCCAAGGGGGTCCCGTCACCTTC.

This chain links TRBV5-4 with TRBJ2-7, with 12 bases that match TRBD2. The CDR3 is 15 amino acids. V was clipped by 3 bases and J by 5 bases; unmatched bases: 6. In germline, CDR1 is SGHNT, CDR2 YYREEE (reference sequence). The CDR3 loop reads CASSSRTSGIHEQYF. CDR3 bases: TGTGCCAGCAGCTCAAGGACTAGCGGGATCCACGAGCAGTACTTC.

The rearrangement uses TRBV4-1 and TRBJ2-7; tentatively, D is TRBD1 (5 bases). The CDR3 totals 14 residues. CDR1 and CDR2 from the germline V gene are MGHRA and YSYEKL. Trimming pared 0 bases from V and 3 bases from J, leaving 9 bases between. DNA of the CDR3: TGCGCCAGCAGCCAAGATGACAGATACTACGAGCAGTACTTC. Protein product: CASSQDDRYYEQYF.

This rearrangement joins TRBV2 to TRBJ2-7, with a possible D match to TRBD1 (6 bases). The germline gives CDR1 SNHLY, CDR2 FYNNEI. CDR3 size: 14 residues. The V gene lost 5 bases and the J gene lost 3 bases, with 14 bases spanning the gap. CDR3 DNA sequence: TGTGCCAGCAGTCCTGTACCAGGGGTCTACGAGCAGTACTTC. It specifies CASSPVPGVYEQYF.

The genes are TRBV11-2 and TRBJ1-3; D not certain. The ends were cut back, 3 bases at V and 7 bases at J, with 7 bases in the middle. Germline CDR1 and CDR2: SGHAT and FQNNGV. This CDR3 contains 12 residues. This chain's CDR3 is CASSFARNTIYF. The DNA for the CDR3 is TGTGCCAGCAGCTTTGCGAGGAACACCATATATTTT.

The chain couples TRBV5-1 to TRBJ1-2; TRBD1 matches 7 bases. V was pared by 4 bases and J by 4 bases, with 10 bases of the junction left unmatched. Germline V gene sequence: CDR1 SGHRS, CDR2 YFSETQ. This CDR3 has 15 amino acids. Written as DNA, the CDR3 is TGCGCCAGCAGCACCCTGACAGGGAGAGGCTATGGCTACACCTTC. Its protein product is CASSTLTGRGYGYTF.

The chain links TRBV6-1 to TRBJ1-2; 7 nucleotides agree with TRBD1. The CDR3 runs 13 residues. The V gene end was trimmed by 6 bases and the J gene end by 4 bases; junction bases not matched to a gene: 5. Germline V gene lookup returns CDR1 MNHNS and CDR2 SASEGT. In DNA, the CDR3 is TGTGCCAGCAGCACCACAGGGGTCTATGGCTACACCTTC. This encodes CASSTTGVYGYTF.

The chain links TRBV28 to TRBJ1-5; weak D call: TRBD1 (6 bases). The CDR3 covers 15 residues. CDR1 and CDR2 from the germline V gene are MDHEN and SYDVKM. V gave up 7 bases and J gave up 2 bases, with 15 bases separating them. The CDR3 reads CASTIGGAGNQPQHF. In DNA form, the CDR3 reads TGTGCCAGCACCATTGGGGGGGCTGGCAATCAGCCCCAGCATTTT.

The chain recombines TRBV2 with TRBJ1-1, with unresolved D. The CDR3 contains 14 residues. Germline values: CDR1 SNHLY, CDR2 FYNNEI. Deletions cut 2 bases from V and 0 bases from J, with 7 bases between. The CDR3 DNA reads as TGTGCCAGCAGTGAAATGGGGTTGAACACTGAAGCTTTCTTT. It yields the protein CASSEMGLNTEAFF.

The chain employs TRBV7-2 and TRBJ2-2; maybe TRBD1 (6 bases). The CDR3 length is 15 residues. CDR1 SGHTA and CDR2 FQGNSA come from the germline V gene. V lost 7 bases to trimming and J lost 6 bases, with 18 bases between them. The CDR3 loop reads CASTIGQGHPGELFF. As DNA, the CDR3 is TGTGCCAGCACAATCGGGCAGGGGCATCCCGGGGAGCTGTTTTTT.

This clone was picked up one time. The rearrangement links TRBV4-3 to TRBJ1-2; D is uncertain. This CDR3 region has 15 residues. Trimming stripped 1 base from V and 5 bases from J, with 14 bases between. The V gene's germline CDR1 is LGHNA and CDR2 YSLEER. The CDR3 DNA is TGCGCCAGCAGCCAAGTCCCCCTGTGGATTTATGGCTACACCTTC. Its protein product is CASSQVPLWIYGYTF.

This clone has just a few counts. This chain uses TRBV25-1 with TRBJ2-5, with 8 bases fitting TRBD1. The CDR3 spans 15 residues. Germline V gene sequence: CDR1 MGHDK, CDR2 SYGVNS. V shed 3 bases, J shed 5 bases, and the junction held 8 bases outside the gene matches. The CDR3 DNA reads TGTGCCAGCAGTGATGGCCAGGGGGCTTCGGAGACCCAGTACTTC. Protein: CASSDGQGASETQYF.

This rearrangement joins TRBV20-1 to TRBJ2-5; the D is unclear. CDR3 size: 11 residues. Trimming cost V 2 bases and J 7 bases, with 8 bases left between them. Per germline, CDR1 DFQATT and CDR2 SNEGSKA (reference sequence). The CDR3: CSARYLGTQYF. The DNA for the CDR3 is TGCAGTGCTAGATACCTTGGGACCCAGTACTTC.

V usage is TRBV28 and J usage is TRBJ2-2; 9 nucleotides agree with TRBD1. V lost 5 bases to trimming and J lost 7 bases; unmatched junction nucleotides: 8. This CDR3 has 15 residues. Germline V gene sequence: CDR1 MDHEN, CDR2 SYDVKM. The CDR3 region is CASSPNGQGSGELFF. DNA for the CDR3: TGTGCCAGCAGTCCCAACGGACAGGGGAGCGGGGAGCTGTTTTTT. The whole variable domain, remainder taken from reference TRBV28 and TRBJ2-2, is DVKVTQSSRYLVKRTGEKVFLECVQDMDHENMFWYRQDPGLGLRLIYFSYDVKMKEKGDIPEGYSVSREKKERFSLILESASTNQTSMYLCASSPNGQGSGELFFGEGSRLTVL.

The rearrangement uses TRBV6-4 and TRBJ2-1; D possibly corresponds to TRBD2 (6 bases). Germline lookup yields CDR1 MRHNA and CDR2 SNTAGT. This CDR3 comprises 16 residues. Trimming removed 6 bases from V and 7 bases from J, with 22 bases in between. CDR3 coding DNA: TGTGCCAGCAGCATAAAATGGGGTGGAGGGACGAATGAGCAGTTCTTC. Translated, it gives CASSIKWGGGTNEQFF.

This chain uses TRBV28 with TRBJ2-7; 8 bases match TRBD1. With 7 bases clipped from V and 4 bases from J, the junction kept 9 bases outside the gene matches. CDR3 length: 14 residues. CDR1 is MDHEN, CDR2 SYDVKM, per germline. The CDR3 reads CASNGRGRFYEQYF. As DNA, the CDR3 is TGTGCCAGCAATGGCAGGGGGCGCTTTTACGAGCAGTACTTC. Full variable domain (outside the CDR3, taken from reference TRBV28 and TRBJ2-7): DVKVTQSSRYLVKRTGEKVFLECVQDMDHENMFWYRQDPGLGLRLIYFSYDVKMKEKGDIPEGYSVSREKKERFSLILESASTNQTSMYLCASNGRGRFYEQYFGPGTRLTVT.

The CDR3 DNA is TGTGCCAGCAGCCCGCGTCTAGCTGCTTCCACAGATACGCAGTATTTT. Encoded protein: CASSPRLAASTDTQYF. This chain uses TRBV7-2 with TRBJ2-3; tentative D call: TRBD2 (5 bases). The CDR3 sequence is 16 residues long. Germline CDR1 is SGHTA and CDR2 is FQGNSA. Trimming took off 5 bases at V and 2 bases at J, with 17 bases between the two ends.

The sample holds one count of this clone. V is TRBV6-5 and J is TRBJ2-7; D gene uncertain. The CDR3 runs to 12 residues. Germline CDR1 is MNHEY and CDR2 is SVGAGI. The germline V and J ends were trimmed by 6 bases and 2 bases, with 8 bases remaining between them. CDR3 coding DNA: TGTGCCAGCAGAGGGATAGCCTACGAGCAGTACTTC. Protein: CASRGIAYEQYF.

The V call is TRBV4-1, the J call TRBJ1-3; D is ambiguous. This CDR3 is built from 15 residues. V was cut by 4 bases and J by 0 bases, with 10 bases left in between. Germline values: CDR1 MGHRA, CDR2 YSYEKL. DNA for the CDR3: TGCGCCAGCAGCCTAAAAAGCGGCTCTGGAAACACCATATATTTT. It encodes CASSLKSGSGNTIYF.

In DNA, the CDR3 is TGTGCCAGCAGTAGTCCGGGACAGGGGGGCCAGCCCCAGCATTTT. Its translation is CASSSPGQGGQPQHF. The gene calls are TRBV28 and TRBJ1-5, with 11 bases fitting TRBD1. CDR3 size: 15 residues. With 5 bases clipped from V and 7 bases from J, the junction kept 7 bases outside the gene matches. Germline assignment: CDR1 MDHEN and CDR2 SYDVKM. Filled out from reference TRBV28 and TRBJ1-5, the complete variable domain reads DVKVTQSSRYLVKRTGEKVFLECVQDMDHENMFWYRQDPGLGLRLIYFSYDVKMKEKGDIPEGYSVSREKKERFSLILESASTNQTSMYLCASSSPGQGGQPQHFGDGTRLSIL.

Turning to this clone: The identical CDR3 is also encoded by other nucleotide sequences in the sample. The chain recombines TRBV28 with TRBJ1-4; D is unclear. Trimming cost V 4 bases and J 8 bases, with 8 bases left between them. The germline V gene encodes CDR1 MDHEN and CDR2 SYDVKM. The CDR3 consists of 12 residues. The CDR3 DNA sequence: TGTGCCAGCAGTTCCCTTAACGAAAAACTGTTTTTT. This translates into CASSSLNEKLFF.

V is TRBV7-8 and J is TRBJ2-7; no firm D call. This CDR3 contains 13 residues. The germline V and J ends were trimmed by 3 bases and 3 bases, with 9 bases remaining between them. CDR1 SGHVS and CDR2 FQNEAQ come from the germline V gene. This chain's CDR3 is CASSFPFGYEQYF. In DNA form, the CDR3 reads TGTGCCAGCAGCTTTCCGTTTGGCTACGAGCAGTACTTC.

The V gene is TRBV5-1, the J gene TRBJ1-1, with a weak D call TRBD1 (5 bases). In germline, CDR1 is SGHRS, CDR2 YFSETQ. The CDR3 loop spans 13 amino acids. Between the trimmed V and J ends, which lost 1 base and 4 bases, there was a span of 8 bases. CDR3 coding DNA: TGCGCCAGCAGCTTGTCCGGGGCCACTGAAGCTTTCTTT. Its protein product is CASSLSGATEAFF.

This chain connects TRBV5-6 to TRBJ1-4, with 8 bases aligning to TRBD1. CDR3 length: 15 residues. The V gene's germline CDR1 is SGHDT and CDR2 YYEEEE. The V segment lost 3 bases and the J segment 8 bases; nucleotides outside the gene matches: 9. For the CDR3, the DNA is TGTGCCAGCAGCTCCAGGAAGACAGGGGTCGAAAAACTGTTTTTT. This codes for CASSSRKTGVEKLFF.

This chain joins TRBV11-2 and TRBJ1-2; a weak D match, TRBD1 (5 bases). The V gene lost 3 bases and the J gene lost 0 bases, with 11 bases spanning the gap. CDR1 and CDR2 from the germline V gene are SGHAT and FQNNGV. The CDR3 runs 15 residues. CDR3 loop: CASSLGPTANYGYTF. As DNA, the CDR3 is TGTGCCAGCAGCTTGGGACCGACAGCTAACTATGGCTACACCTTC.

The chain carries TRBV5-1 and TRBJ2-3; 8 bases agree with TRBD2. CDR3 length equals 13 residues. In germline, CDR1 is SGHRS, CDR2 YFSETQ. V lost 5 bases and J lost 4; bases outside the gene matches: 3. The CDR3 nucleotides are TGCGCCAGCAGGGGACTAGTGGCAGATACGCAGTATTTT. Translating gives CASRGLVADTQYF. The full variable domain, rest sourced from reference TRBV5-1 and TRBJ2-3, is KAGVTQTPRYLIKTRGQQVTLSCSPISGHRSVSWYQQTPGQGLQFLFEYFSETQRNKGNFPGRFSGRQFSNSRSEMNVSTLELGDSALYLCASRGLVADTQYFGPGTRLTVL.